The T cell receptor beta chain under discussion was sequenced for a study of blood T cell repertoires in COVID-19. Study details: Both acute and convalescent COVID-19 samples were obtained from the United States, Italy and Spain.

Followed over time, Seattle patients had been enrolled while infection was active. Data came from immunoSEQ multiplex PCR; TCRdb stores just in-frame clones and leaves some out. Here the sample spans some 360,000 clones, roughly nine tenths being singletons. The J segment lost 11 bases and the V segment lost 4 bases, leaving 15 bases of the junction unmatched. The CDR3 runs 15 residues. Germline V gives CDR1 SGHVS, CDR2 FNYEAQ. This chain uses TRBV7-6 with TRBJ1-1; 8 bases match TRBD1. This receptor was obtained from an older woman with COVID-19, enrolled during active disease. Sequencing was done on a sample of peripheral blood. CDR3 coding DNA: TGTGCCAGCAGCTCCGGACAGGGAACGGGATCCGGGGCTTTCTTT. This codes for CASSSGQGTGSGAFF. Based on the CDR3 plus reference TRBV7-6 and TRBJ1-1, the full variable domain is GAGVSQSPRYKVTKRGQDVALRCDPISGHVSLYWYRQALGQGPEFLTYFNYEAQQDKSGLPNDRFSAERPEGSISTLTIQRTEQRDSAMYRCASSSGQGTGSGAFFGQGTRLTVV.